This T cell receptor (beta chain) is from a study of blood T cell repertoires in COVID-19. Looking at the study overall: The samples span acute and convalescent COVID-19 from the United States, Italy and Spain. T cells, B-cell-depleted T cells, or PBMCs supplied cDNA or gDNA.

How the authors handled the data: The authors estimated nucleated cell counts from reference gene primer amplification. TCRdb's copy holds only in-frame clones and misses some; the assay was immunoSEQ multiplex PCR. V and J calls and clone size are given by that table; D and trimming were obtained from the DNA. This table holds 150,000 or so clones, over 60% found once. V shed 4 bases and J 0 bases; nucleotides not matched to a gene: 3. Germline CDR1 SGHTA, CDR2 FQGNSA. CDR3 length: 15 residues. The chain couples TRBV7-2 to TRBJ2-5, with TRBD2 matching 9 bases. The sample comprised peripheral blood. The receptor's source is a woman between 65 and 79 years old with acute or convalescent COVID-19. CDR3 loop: CASSSRTSDQETQYF. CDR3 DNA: TGTGCCAGCAGCTCGAGGACTAGCGACCAAGAGACCCAGTACTTC.